This TCR beta chain was retrieved from a study of OX40 agonist ivuxolimab in advanced cancers. Germline trimming cut 5 bases from V and 7 bases from J; bases unmatched to any gene: 10. The CDR3 extends over 15 amino acids. Germline CDR1 is SNHLY and CDR2 is FYNNEI. The protocol was immunoSEQ multiplex PCR, while the TCRdb copy is restricted to in-frame clones and leaves out a portion. The table records 65,000 to 95,000 clones, around 87% of them present only once. The source was CD4+ or CD8+ T cells sorted from blood, collected in a trial of the OX40 agonist ivuxolimab. This TCR came from an adult with an advanced solid tumor such as melanoma, head and neck, liver or kidney cancer. The V gene is TRBV2, the J gene TRBJ2-1, with 8 nucleotides matching TRBD1. The CDR3 loop reads CASSQGAGPGNEQFF. The CDR3 DNA sequence: TGTGCCAGCAGTCAGGGGGCAGGGCCGGGGAATGAGCAGTTCTTC.